This entry describes one T cell receptor beta chain. The target antigen is unknown. The germline V gene has CDR1 SGHDN and CDR2 FVKESK. The CDR3 has 14 amino acids. V lost 0 bases and J lost 1, with 6 bases in between. The data were taken from a study of T cell responses to AZD1222 COVID-19 vaccine. Sequenced by immunoSEQ multiplex PCR; TCRdb stores in-frame clones only, minus some. The sample lists about 110,000 clones, about 90% seen once, with roughly 14% in the top ten. Findings and limits, study-wide: Seropositive AZD1222 recipients at baseline numbered only five or six. Donors were largely white British and mainly female; clonal diversity was possibly underestimated. The reported proportion of spike-specific TCRs targeting unmutated variant regions was nearly half.

V and J are TRBV14 and TRBJ1-2; no reliable D call. This clonotype originated in an adult who received the AZD1222 COVID-19 vaccine. This specimen was peripheral blood, taken 28 days after the second AZD1222 dose. CDR3 coding DNA: TGTGCCAGCAGCCAAGACGTCCATAACTATGGCTACACCTTC. Residues: CASSQDVHNYGYTF.